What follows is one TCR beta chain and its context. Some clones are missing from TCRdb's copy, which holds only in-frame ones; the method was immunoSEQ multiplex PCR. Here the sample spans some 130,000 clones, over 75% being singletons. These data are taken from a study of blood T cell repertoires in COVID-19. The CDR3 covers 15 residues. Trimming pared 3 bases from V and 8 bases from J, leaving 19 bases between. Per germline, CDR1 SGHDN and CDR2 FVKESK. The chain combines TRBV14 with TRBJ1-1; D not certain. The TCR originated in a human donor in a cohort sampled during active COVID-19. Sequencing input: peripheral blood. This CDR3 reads CASSHLMEVTREAFF. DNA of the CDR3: TGTGCCAGCAGCCATCTCATGGAGGTGACAAGGGAAGCTTTCTTT.